A selection of T cell receptor beta chains follows, all from one sample in a study of blood T cell repertoires in COVID-19. Produced via immunoSEQ multiplex PCR; TCRdb's table is partial and in-frame only. The table has 60,000 to 80,000 clones, around 85% seen once; the top ten hold 20% to 25%. The material sequenced was peripheral blood. These TCRs come from a middle-aged man with acute or convalescent COVID-19. Each CDR3 is given with its conserved first and last residue. The D gene is left open where the match is weak. The size of a clone is reported for some rows only, either as once, few or many, or as a class for expanded clones.

clone_size j_call d_call v_call cdr3_nt cdr3_aa
large TRBJ1-6 . TRBV2 TGTGCCAGCAGTGAGGCGGAGATTAGCAATTCACCCCTCCACTTT CASSEAEISNSPLHF
. TRBJ1-4 . TRBV6-6 TGTGCCAGCACACACACTAATGAAAAACTGTTTTTT CASTHTNEKLFF
. TRBJ2-5 TRBD1 TRBV5-1 TGCGCCAGCAGCCCAAATTCAGGGGGATATGAGGAGACCCAGTACTTC CASSPNSGGYEETQYF
. TRBJ1-2 . TRBV30 TGTGCCTGGACTCGGGGAGGGGGTGGCTACACCTTC CAWTRGGGGYTF
. TRBJ1-2 TRBD1 TRBV6-5 TGTGCCAGCAGCCGGGGACAGGGTAGCGGCTACACCTTC CASSRGQGSGYTF
. TRBJ1-5 TRBD1 TRBV7-8 TGTGCCAGCAGCTTAGGACAGGGGGCACTCAATCAGCCCCAGCATTTT CASSLGQGALNQPQHF
. TRBJ2-7 . TRBV10-1 TGCGCCAGCAGTGAGTTCAGGTTTACCGACGAGCAGTACTTC CASSEFRFTDEQYF
. TRBJ1-2 . TRBV2 TGTGCCAGCAGTGGAGAGGGCTTCAGCTATGGCTACACCTTC CASSGEGFSYGYTF
. TRBJ1-2 . TRBV2 TGTGCCAGCAGTGACAGGGTCATGACCTTC CASSDRVMTF
few TRBJ1-6 . TRBV2 TGTGCCAGCAGTCCCGGTGGTAGTACACCCCTCCACTTT CASSPGGSTPLHF
once TRBJ1-1 . TRBV12-5 TGTGCTAGTGGTCCCAATCCACCGTCAGGGGTGAGCACTGAAGCTTTCTTT CASGPNPPSGVSTEAFF
. TRBJ1-3 . TRBV7-2 TGTGCCAGCAGCACTCGGACAGCTCTAGCCTCTGGAAACACCATATATTTT CASSTRTALASGNTIYF
. TRBJ2-1 TRBD1 TRBV19 TGTGCCAGTACCAGACAGGGTTTGGGAAATGAGCAGTTCTTC CASTRQGLGNEQFF
. TRBJ2-7 TRBD2 TRBV29-1 TGCAGCGTTAGGACTAGCGGTACCTACGAGCAGTACTTC CSVRTSGTYEQYF
. TRBJ1-5 . TRBV4-2 TGTGCCAGCAGCATCCAGAGCAATCAGCCCCAGCATTTT CASSIQSNQPQHF
. TRBJ1-3 . TRBV5-5 TGTGCCAGCCGCAGGTCGACCGGCTCTGGAAACACCATATATTTT CASRRSTGSGNTIYF
. TRBJ1-6 . TRBV14 TGTGCCAGCAGCCAAGATAAAGGCAGGGAAAATAATTCACCCCTCCACTTT CASSQDKGRENNSPLHF
. TRBJ2-5 TRBD2 TRBV7-2 TGTGCCAGCAGCTTACTAGCGGGGACCGTGGGGACCCAGTACTTC CASSLLAGTVGTQYF
many TRBJ1-1 TRBD1 TRBV4-1 TGCGCCAGCAGTCGCCCGCTGGGACAGGGAGAAGCTTTCTTT CASSRPLGQGEAFF
. TRBJ2-1 TRBD2 TRBV12-5 TGTGCTAGTGGTTTGGTCCAGACGGGGGGTAGGCAGTTCTTC CASGLVQTGGRQFF
. TRBJ2-2 . TRBV5-6 TGTGCCAGCAGCTTTCTAGGCCGTGGATCCGGGGAGCTGTTTTTT CASSFLGRGSGELFF
. TRBJ2-7 . TRBV5-1 TGCGCCAGCAGCCCTGCGCAAAACTACGAGCAGTACTTC CASSPAQNYEQYF
once TRBJ2-7 TRBD1 TRBV3-1/TRBV3-2 TGTGCCAGCAGCCAAGACAGGGGGTACGAGCAGTACTTC CASSQDRGYEQYF
. TRBJ2-1 TRBD2 TRBV15 TGTGCCACCAGCCGGAATAGCGGGGGGGCCTATGAGCAGTTCTTC CATSRNSGGAYEQFF
. TRBJ2-1 TRBD1 TRBV2 TGTGCCTCGGGGGGACAGGGTTACAATGAGCAGTTCTTC CASGGQGYNEQFF
. TRBJ2-3 TRBD2 TRBV13 TGTGCCAGCAGCTTACGCCTAGCGGGGGATACGCAGTATTTT CASSLRLAGDTQYF
. TRBJ1-2 . TRBV7-9 TGTGCCAGCAGCTTTTCGACGGGGAACGGCTACACCTTC CASSFSTGNGYTF
. TRBJ1-1 TRBD1 TRBV30 TGTGCCTGGGCCATCGGACAGGCGAACACTGAAGCTTTCTTT CAWAIGQANTEAFF
once TRBJ1-2 . TRBV9 TGTGCCAGCAGCGTAGGTACAGACTATGGCTACACCTTC CASSVGTDYGYTF
. TRBJ2-5 . TRBV29-1 TGCAGCGTAAAACAGGGAGGGGGTCAAGAGACCCAGTACTTC CSVKQGGGQETQYF
few TRBJ1-3 . TRBV11-2 TGTGCCAGCAGCCCCGGGGTCGTCTCTGGAAACACCATATATTTT CASSPGVVSGNTIYF
. TRBJ2-7 TRBD2 TRBV11-3 TGTGCCAGCAGCTTAGATAGCGGGGGGGCCTACGAGCAGTACTTC CASSLDSGGAYEQYF
. TRBJ2-7 TRBD2 TRBV27 TGTGCCAGCAGTCCCCGTAGCGGGGCCACAACCTACGAGCAGTACTTC CASSPRSGATTYEQYF
. TRBJ2-3 TRBD2 TRBV5-4 TGTGCCAGCAGCGGGTCGGGGGGGAGCACAGATACGCAGTATTTT CASSGSGGSTDTQYF
. TRBJ1-2 TRBD1 TRBV19 TGTGCCAGTAGGGGACAGGACCGTTATGGCTACACCTTC CASRGQDRYGYTF
. TRBJ2-3 TRBD2 TRBV3-1/TRBV3-2 TGTGCCAGCAGCCACCTCTTTAGCGGGGGCCTCACAGATACGCAGTATTTT CASSHLFSGGLTDTQYF
. TRBJ2-7 TRBD2 TRBV9 TGTGCCAGCAGCGTATCGGGGGGGAGCTCCTACGAGCAGTACTTC CASSVSGGSSYEQYF
. TRBJ2-7 TRBD2 TRBV20-1 TGCAACGGGACTAGCGAATACGAGCAGTACTTC CNGTSEYEQYF
once TRBJ2-2 . TRBV6-5 TGTGCCAGCAGTTACTCAGGGGTTACCGGGGAGCTGTTTTTT CASSYSGVTGELFF
. TRBJ2-3 . TRBV5-1 TGCGCCAGCAGCTCCCTCACAGATACGCAGTATTTT CASSSLTDTQYF
. TRBJ2-6 . TRBV11-1 TGTGCCAGCAGCCCAGCGCTCTCCGGGGCCAACGTCCTGACTTTC CASSPALSGANVLTF